A selection of T cell receptor beta chains follows, all from one sample in a study of low-dose radiotherapy and immunotherapy resistance in tumors. TCRdb called the reads again in MiXCR, with one record for every CDR3 protein. The sample has tens of thousands of distinct CDR3 sequences, around a third seen once. The material was PBMCs, obtained before treatment. The receptors shown here come from a male donor with gallbladder cancer. Each CDR3 is given with its conserved first and last residue. Each record gives: clone size, V gene, J gene, D gene, CDR3 DNA, CDR3 protein. A D gene is named only where the DNA matches it firmly. Clone size is shown for a subset of rows, as once, few, many or a class of expanded clone.

clone size: few; V gene: TRBV7-9; J gene: TRBJ2-2; D gene: NA; CDR3 DNA: TGTGCCAGCAGGGGCGGGATTAACACCGGGGAGCTGTTTTTT; CDR3 protein: CASRGGINTGELFF
clone size: NA; V gene: TRBV7-9; J gene: TRBJ2-7; D gene: NA; CDR3 DNA: NA; CDR3 protein: CASTNQTSMYLCASSGTPPYEQYF
clone size: NA; V gene: TRBV2; J gene: TRBJ1-2; D gene: NA; CDR3 DNA: TGTGCCAGCAGCTCCGGGATTCTCTATGGCTACACCTTC; CDR3 protein: CASSSGILYGYTF
clone size: many; V gene: TRBV7-3; J gene: TRBJ1-1; D gene: NA; CDR3 DNA: TGTGCCAGCAGCTTGGGTCAGGGTGGGTTGAACACTGAAGCTTTCTTT; CDR3 protein: CASSLGQGGLNTEAFF
clone size: NA; V gene: TRBV2; J gene: TRBJ2-1; D gene: NA; CDR3 DNA: TGTGCCGACCGAGGAAGAAGCTCCTACAATGAGCAGTTCTTC; CDR3 protein: CADRGRSSYNEQFF
clone size: medium-sized; V gene: TRBV28; J gene: TRBJ1-1; D gene: TRBD1; CDR3 DNA: TGTGCCAGCAACGTAGGGGGCCTGGCTTTCTTT; CDR3 protein: CASNVGGLAFF
clone size: many; V gene: TRBV5-4; J gene: TRBJ2-3; D gene: TRBD2; CDR3 DNA: TGTGCCAGCAGTTTCAGCGGGAGGGACCCAGATACGCAGTATTTT; CDR3 protein: CASSFSGRDPDTQYF
clone size: NA; V gene: TRBV5-4; J gene: TRBJ2-3; D gene: NA; CDR3 DNA: TGTGCCAGCAGCCCGGTGTCCCAAGCAGATACGCAGTATTTT; CDR3 protein: CASSPVSQADTQYF
clone size: many; V gene: TRBV5-1; J gene: TRBJ2-1; D gene: NA; CDR3 DNA: TGCGCCAGCGGATGGGACTTCGGAGGTGAGCAGTTCTTC; CDR3 protein: CASGWDFGGEQFF
clone size: NA; V gene: TRBV11-2; J gene: TRBJ2-2; D gene: NA; CDR3 DNA: NA; CDR3 protein: CATTEQVATGELFFF
clone size: many; V gene: TRBV3-1; J gene: TRBJ2-3; D gene: NA; CDR3 DNA: TGTGCCAGCAGCCCAGCGTCGGGGGCGGCTAGCGGAGATACGCAGTATTTT; CDR3 protein: CASSPASGAASGDTQYF
clone size: few; V gene: TRBV28; J gene: TRBJ2-2; D gene: NA; CDR3 DNA: TGTGCCAGCAGTTTAGGGACAAAGAACACCGGGGAGCTGTTTTTT; CDR3 protein: CASSLGTKNTGELFF
clone size: many; V gene: TRBV18; J gene: TRBJ2-7; D gene: TRBD2; CDR3 DNA: TGTGCCAGCTCACAAGGGCTAGCGGGCTACGAGCAGTACTTC; CDR3 protein: CASSQGLAGYEQYF
clone size: many; V gene: TRBV29-1; J gene: TRBJ2-7; D gene: NA; CDR3 DNA: TGCAGCGTTATGTGGGGAGCCTACGAGCAGTACTTC; CDR3 protein: CSVMWGAYEQYF
clone size: NA; V gene: TRBV6-2/TRBV6-3; J gene: TRBJ1-2; D gene: NA; CDR3 DNA: TGTGCCAGCACCCTTGTCGGGATTGGAAACTATGGCTACACCTTC; CDR3 protein: CASTLVGIGNYGYTF
clone size: NA; V gene: TRBV7-2; J gene: TRBJ1-5; D gene: NA; CDR3 DNA: TGTGCCAGCAGCTTAGCTTCGCAGAACAATCAGCCCCAGCATTTT; CDR3 protein: CASSLASQNNQPQHF
clone size: many; V gene: TRBV14; J gene: TRBJ2-3; D gene: TRBD2; CDR3 DNA: TGTGCCAGCAGCCAAGTTGGTCCGGGACTAGCGGGGGGCGATACGCAGTATTTT; CDR3 protein: CASSQVGPGLAGGDTQYF
clone size: many; V gene: TRBV29-1; J gene: TRBJ2-5; D gene: NA; CDR3 DNA: TGCAGCGTGGGTCAAGAGACCCAGTACTTC; CDR3 protein: CSVGQETQYF
clone size: once; V gene: TRBV19; J gene: TRBJ1-5; D gene: NA; CDR3 DNA: TGTGCCAGTAAGAAGGATGGAGACAATCAGCCCCAGCATTTT; CDR3 protein: CASKKDGDNQPQHF
clone size: many; V gene: TRBV10-2; J gene: TRBJ2-7; D gene: NA; CDR3 DNA: TGCGCCAGCAGTGACCCCGGGGGGCAGGGTTCCTACGAGCAGTACTTC; CDR3 protein: CASSDPGGQGSYEQYF
clone size: many; V gene: TRBV28; J gene: TRBJ1-6; D gene: NA; CDR3 DNA: TGTGCCAGCAGTTTAATCAGTTCACCCCTCCACTTT; CDR3 protein: CASSLISSPLHF
clone size: many; V gene: TRBV19; J gene: TRBJ1-5; D gene: TRBD1; CDR3 DNA: TGTGCCAGTAGTATGGTCTTTCGGGGCAGGGGGCGAAATCAGCCCCAGCATTTT; CDR3 protein: CASSMVFRGRGRNQPQHF
clone size: NA; V gene: TRBV28; J gene: TRBJ2-3; D gene: TRBD2; CDR3 DNA: TGTGCCAGCAGTTATCCTAGCGGGAGCACAGATACGCAGTATTTT; CDR3 protein: CASSYPSGSTDTQYF
clone size: many; V gene: TRBV5-1; J gene: TRBJ1-6; D gene: NA; CDR3 DNA: TGCGCCAGCAGCCGAGTAGGGGATAATTCACCCCTCCACTTT; CDR3 protein: CASSRVGDNSPLHF
clone size: NA; V gene: TRBV9; J gene: TRBJ1-3; D gene: NA; CDR3 DNA: TGTGCCAGCAGCGTGGGGCAACTTGGAAACACCATATATTTT; CDR3 protein: CASSVGQLGNTIYF
clone size: NA; V gene: TRBV3-1; J gene: TRBJ2-5; D gene: TRBD1; CDR3 DNA: TGTGCCAGCAGCCACGGACAGGGACAAGAGACCCAGTACTTC; CDR3 protein: CASSHGQGQETQYF
clone size: many; V gene: TRBV27; J gene: TRBJ2-7; D gene: NA; CDR3 DNA: TGTGCCAGCAGTTTAGCGTCCCCCGGGAGCTCCTACGAGCAGTACTTC; CDR3 protein: CASSLASPGSSYEQYF